This passage covers 31 T cell receptor beta chains from one sample sequenced in a study of T-cell memory formation after mild COVID-19 (dated by TCRdb to the early 2020s). The library was built by means of 5' RACE. The run used an Illumina NovaSeq 6000. The public reads were reprocessed in TCRdb via fastp at Q25 and MiXCR, keeping in-frame beta chains. CDR3 protein sequences are deduplicated, and each keeps its most common genes and DNA. This sample lists roughly 350,000 distinct CDR3 sequences; approximately 15% were detected once. Together, the top ten hold 22% of the sample. What was sequenced was PBMCs or a T cell subset sorted from them (not recorded which). The receptors originated from a man younger than 30 who had mild COVID-19 (a few samples of this study predate the infection). The sample titles of this study are shuffled in the database, so cell type and time point are left out; the donor was told from shared clones.

The chain has TRBV10-2 and TRBJ2-5; possible D gene TRBD2, 6 bases. Trimming cost V 5 bases and J 4 bases, with 14 bases left between them. The CDR3 is 14 residues long. Germline CDR1 is WSHSY and CDR2 is SAAADI. For the CDR3, the DNA is TGCGCCAGCAGTTCGGAGGGGATCCCAGAGACCCAGTACTTC. It encodes CASSSEGIPETQYF.

The rearrangement links TRBV27 to TRBJ2-1, with 8 nucleotides matching TRBD1. Germline CDR1 reads MNHEY; CDR2 reads SMNVEV (reference sequence). The CDR3 is 15 amino acids. With 3 bases clipped from V and 4 bases from J, the junction kept 5 bases outside the gene matches. CDR3 residues: CASSLAQGVYNEQFF. In DNA, the CDR3 is TGTGCCAGCAGTTTGGCACAGGGGGTTTACAATGAGCAGTTCTTC.

This clonotype was found a few times. The chain joins TRBV27 to TRBJ1-1; D remains ambiguous. The CDR3 runs to 13 residues. From germline, CDR1 is MNHEY and CDR2 SMNVEV (reference sequence). V was cut by 1 base and J by 4 bases, with 7 bases left in between. The DNA for the CDR3 is TGTGCCAGCAGTTTATTCACGGGCACTGAAGCTTTCTTT. Translated, it gives CASSLFTGTEAFF.

This chain links TRBV12-3 or TRBV12-4 with TRBJ1-5, with D perhaps TRBD1 (5 bases). The germline V and J ends were trimmed by 4 bases and 4 bases, with 14 bases remaining between them. This CDR3 contains 15 residues. As DNA, the CDR3 is TGTGCCAGCAGTTCGGGGGGGAACGAAAATCAGCCCCAGCATTTT. It specifies CASSSGGNENQPQHF.

This chain connects TRBV19 to TRBJ1-1; tentative D call: TRBD1 (5 bases). Germline CDR1 LNHDA, CDR2 SQIVND (reference sequence). The V end lost 3 bases, the J end lost 4 bases, and 12 bases lay between the germline ends. The CDR3 totals 14 residues. CDR3 sequence (DNA): TGTGCCAGTAGTATCGGACAATCGGGCACTGAAGCTTTCTTT. It yields the protein CASSIGQSGTEAFF. The variable domain in full, completed from reference TRBV19 and TRBJ1-1, reads DGGITQSPKYLFRKEGQNVTLSCEQNLNHDAMYWYRQDPGQGLRLIYYSQIVNDFQKGDIAEGYSVSREKKESFPLTVTSAQKNPTAFYLCASSIGQSGTEAFFGQGTRLTVV.

This clonotype appeared a few times. The J gene is TRBJ2-7, the V gene TRBV4-2; D unclear. With 2 bases removed from V and 4 bases from J, the gap between germline ends came to 12 bases. The CDR3 sequence is 14 residues long. Germline loops: CDR1 LGHNA, CDR2 YNFKEQ. The CDR3 here is CASSQIGPYYEQYF. CDR3 DNA: TGTGCCAGCAGCCAAATCGGACCATATTACGAGCAGTACTTC.

The V and J genes are TRBV6-5 and TRBJ2-2, with 8 nucleotides matching TRBD2. Trimming removed 2 bases from V and 6 bases from J; junction bases left unmatched: 2. This CDR3 spans 14 amino acids. Germline CDR1 and CDR2: MNHEY and SVGAGI. The CDR3 DNA follows: TGTGCCAGCAGTTACGTCGGGGGGGCCGGGGAGCTGTTTTTT. Translating gives CASSYVGGAGELFF.

The CDR3 region is CASSFRGPQPQHF. Written as DNA, the CDR3 is TGTGCCAGCAGCTTCAGGGGGCCTCAGCCCCAGCATTTT. The rearrangement uses TRBV7-2 and TRBJ1-5; TRBD1 matches 8 bases. There are 13 residues in the CDR3. Per the germline V gene, CDR1 is SGHTA and CDR2 is FQGNSA. With 3 bases clipped from V and 6 bases from J, the junction kept 1 base outside the gene matches.

This clonotype was observed at least ten times. This chain joins TRBV7-2 and TRBJ2-5; D assignment may be TRBD1 or TRBD2 (5 bases each). CDR3 size: 14 residues. The V gene lost 3 bases and the J gene lost 5 bases, with 13 bases spanning the gap. The germline CDR1 and CDR2 sequences are SGHTA and FQGNSA. The CDR3 sequence: CASSLGDPRETQYF. The CDR3 nucleotides are TGTGCCAGCAGCTTGGGGGACCCCCGGGAGACCCAGTACTTC.

V usage is TRBV2 and J usage is TRBJ2-1, with TRBD2 identical over 7 bases. Looked up from germline, CDR1 is SNHLY and CDR2 is FYNNEI. The CDR3 spans 14 residues. The ends lost 7 bases at V and 6 bases at J; junction bases unmatched: 9. The CDR3 protein is CASNWGGNGNEQFF. Written as DNA, the CDR3 is TGTGCCAGCAATTGGGGGGGTAATGGCAATGAGCAGTTCTTC.

The V and J genes are TRBV14 and TRBJ2-5; possible D gene TRBD1, 6 bases. Per germline, CDR1 SGHDN and CDR2 FVKESK. The CDR3 length is 15 residues. Trimming took 4 bases from V and 2 from J, leaving 14 bases between them. CDR3 sequence: CASSRLDRLQETQYF. CDR3 coding DNA: TGTGCCAGCAGCCGGCTGGACAGATTACAAGAGACCCAGTACTTC.

The chain couples TRBV2 to TRBJ2-5, with D possibly matching TRBD2 (6 bases). Trimming took off 3 bases at V and 5 bases at J, with 10 bases between the two ends. There are 13 residues in the CDR3. CDR1 and CDR2 (germline): SNHLY, FYNNEI. The CDR3 protein is CASSEEGTETQYF. Written as DNA, the CDR3 is TGTGCCAGCAGTGAGGAGGGTACCGAGACCCAGTACTTC.

The chain combines TRBV24-1 with TRBJ2-1; 10 bases map to TRBD1. This CDR3 is 16 amino acids long. Germline assignment: CDR1 KGHDR and CDR2 SFDVKD. V lost 4 bases and J lost 2; bases outside the gene matches: 4. CDR3 residues: CATSEGTGVTYNEQFF. The CDR3 DNA is TGTGCCACCAGTGAGGGGACAGGGGTCACCTACAATGAGCAGTTCTTC.

The genes are TRBV7-2 and TRBJ2-2; 7 bases fit TRBD2. Germline V gene data show CDR1 as SGHTA and CDR2 as FQGNSA. This CDR3 spans 17 amino acids. Trimming took 5 bases from V and 7 from J; bases not matched to a gene: 16. The CDR3 DNA sequence: TGTGCCAGCAGCCCTCGGGACTACCCCCGTGGAGACGGGGAGCTGTTTTTT. The encoded protein is CASSPRDYPRGDGELFF.

The chain carries TRBV10-3 and TRBJ2-3; D may match TRBD1 or TRBD2 (5 bases each). Trimming stripped 0 bases from V and 2 bases from J, with 12 bases between. The CDR3 consists of 16 residues. CDR1 is ENHRY, CDR2 SYGVKD, per germline. The DNA for the CDR3 is TGTGCCATCAGTGAGTCGAGGGCCGGGGCCACAGATACGCAGTATTTT. As protein: CAISESRAGATDTQYF.

J is TRBJ2-3 and V is TRBV5-1; possible D gene TRBD2, 6 bases. V was clipped by 4 bases and J by 2 bases, with 14 bases between them. Germline V gene data show CDR1 as SGHRS and CDR2 as YFSETQ. CDR3 length equals 15 residues. CDR3 loop: CASSIRGLNTDTQYF. The CDR3 DNA reads as TGCGCCAGCAGCATCCGGGGGTTAAACACAGATACGCAGTATTTT.

This clonotype was counted a few times. The chain employs TRBV7-2 and TRBJ2-4; D remains ambiguous. Looked up from germline, CDR1 is SGHTA and CDR2 is FQGNSA. CDR3 length: 14 amino acids. Trimming removed 3 bases at V and 0 bases at J, with 6 bases between. The CDR3 nucleotides read TGTGCCAGCAGCTTTTCCCAAGCCAAAAACATTCAGTACTTC. Translated, it gives CASSFSQAKNIQYF.

This chain links TRBV12-3 or TRBV12-4 with TRBJ1-1, with TRBD1 matching 9 bases. The CDR3 spans 14 residues. With V trimmed by 6 bases and J by 4 bases, 6 bases remained unmatched. CDR3 coding DNA: TGTGCCAGCAGCCTGACAGGGGGACGCACTGAAGCTTTCTTT. It encodes CASSLTGGRTEAFF.

This clonotype was recorded a few times. The rearrangement joins TRBV29-1 to TRBJ1-1; no reliable D call. V was pared by 4 bases and J by 0 bases, with 9 bases between. CDR3 length equals 13 residues. In germline, CDR1 is SQVTM, CDR2 ANQGSEA. CDR3 protein: CSVARRMNTEAFF. CDR3 nucleotides: TGCAGCGTTGCACGGCGGATGAACACTGAAGCTTTCTTT.

This clonotype was observed a handful of times. The chain employs TRBV5-6 and TRBJ2-3, with D possibly TRBD1 on 5 matching bases. Per germline, CDR1 SGHDT and CDR2 YYEEEE. The CDR3 covers 15 residues. Trimming removed 3 bases at V and 0 bases at J, with 11 bases between. The DNA for the CDR3 is TGTGCCAGCAGCTGGGGCGCAGGGAGCACAGATACGCAGTATTTT. Protein sequence: CASSWGAGSTDTQYF.

V usage is TRBV6-2 or TRBV6-3 and J usage is TRBJ2-5, with a possible D match to TRBD1 (5 bases). This CDR3 region has 15 residues. V lost 0 bases to trimming and J lost 5 bases, with 13 bases between them. The V gene's germline CDR1 is MNHEY and CDR2 SVGEGT. CDR3 region: CASSYSMVRVETQYF. The CDR3 nucleotides read TGTGCCAGCAGTTACTCGATGGTCAGGGTGGAGACCCAGTACTTC.

This clonotype was picked up a small number of times. The genes are TRBV6-5 and TRBJ1-1; D is undetermined. CDR3 length: 12 residues. Germline V gene data show CDR1 as MNHEY and CDR2 as SVGAGI. Deletions cut 6 bases from V and 8 bases from J, with 13 bases between. The CDR3 here is CASSRLGSEAFF. CDR3 bases: TGTGCCAGCAGCCGGTTGGGCAGCGAAGCTTTCTTT.

This clonotype was detected a few times. The genes are TRBV7-2 and TRBJ2-5; D is perhaps TRBD2 (5 bases). This CDR3 spans 16 amino acids. The germline gives CDR1 SGHTA, CDR2 FQGNSA. The germline V and J ends were trimmed by 5 bases and 5 bases, with 21 bases remaining between them. The CDR3 DNA sequence: TGTGCCAGCAGCATGATATGGAAGGCAGAGGGCGAGACCCAGTACTTC. This sequence encodes CASSMIWKAEGETQYF.

The chain is built from TRBV12-5 and TRBJ1-1; TRBD1 might be the D (5 bases). Looked up from germline, CDR1 is LGHNT and CDR2 is FRNRAP. The CDR3 totals 13 residues. Trimming pared 2 bases from V and 6 bases from J, leaving 10 bases between. Here the CDR3 reads CASGLPDRPEAFF. The CDR3 nucleotides are TGTGCTAGTGGTTTGCCCGACAGACCTGAAGCTTTCTTT.

This clonotype was found a few times. This chain uses TRBV12-3 or TRBV12-4 with TRBJ1-1; D is undetermined. There are 13 residues in the CDR3. Trimming took 3 bases from V and 3 from J, leaving 8 bases between them. This chain's CDR3 is CASSLGEYTEAFF. In nucleotides, the CDR3 is TGTGCCAGCAGTTTGGGAGAATACACTGAAGCTTTCTTT.

The chain couples TRBV7-2 to TRBJ2-5; the D is unclear. Trimming cost V 1 base and J 5 bases, with 11 bases left between them. Germline lookup yields CDR1 SGHTA and CDR2 FQGNSA. There are 14 residues in the CDR3. The CDR3 coding sequence is TGTGCCAGCAGCTTAGTTCGGGTTGGGGAGACCCAGTACTTC. This sequence encodes CASSLVRVGETQYF.

The chain employs TRBV7-6 and TRBJ2-3, with 8 bases aligning to TRBD2. The CDR3 spans 16 residues. J lost 5 bases, V lost 5 bases, and 12 bases had no gene match. The germline gives CDR1 SGHVS, CDR2 FNYEAQ. The CDR3 DNA follows: TGTGCCAGCAGCCTAAAACGGGGGGGGCGCAGAGATACGCAGTATTTT. It yields the protein CASSLKRGGRRDTQYF.

Note on this clonotype: One base away lies a much larger clone, so this may be a sequencing read error. This CDR3 fails to terminate in the conserved phenylalanine or tryptophan, so it likely reflects a read error. This chain links TRBV11-2 with TRBJ2-3, with D uncertain. V gave up 5 bases and J gave up 1 base, with 7 bases separating them. The CDR3 totals 13 residues. Germline V gives CDR1 SGHAT, CDR2 FQNNGV. The CDR3: CASSPYGTDTQYL. CDR3 nucleotides: TGTGCCAGCAGCCCCTACGGCACAGATACGCAGTATTTA.

This clonotype was counted ten times or more. The chain is built from TRBV2 and TRBJ2-2; TRBD1 matches at 7 bases. V dropped 4 bases and J dropped 2; count of bases not matched to a gene: 4. The CDR3 loop spans 15 amino acids. The germline V gene encodes CDR1 SNHLY and CDR2 FYNNEI. The CDR3 DNA reads TGTGCCAGCAGTGGACAGGGTGCAAACACCGGGGAGCTGTTTTTT. Protein sequence: CASSGQGANTGELFF.

This clonotype was counted ten times or more. This chain connects TRBV15 to TRBJ1-5, with D unresolved. CDR3 length: 12 residues. The V end lost 4 bases, the J end lost 5 bases, and 6 bases lay between the germline ends. Per germline, CDR1 LNHNV and CDR2 YYDKDF (reference sequence). CDR3: CATSIQDQPQHF. Written as DNA, the CDR3 is TGTGCCACCAGCATTCAGGATCAGCCCCAGCATTTT.

The V call is TRBV3-1, the J call TRBJ2-7, with 9 bases aligning to TRBD2. Germline lookup yields CDR1 LGHDT and CDR2 YNNKEL (reference sequence). This CDR3 contains 17 residues. V shed 5 bases and J 0 bases; nucleotides not matched to a gene: 11. In DNA, the CDR3 is TGTGCCAGCAGCAAACCTCCCGGCGGGGGGGCCTCCTACGAGCAGTACGTC. Translated, it gives CASSKPPGGGASYEQYV.